Sequencing of this TCR beta chain was carried out in a study of T-cell reconstitution after alpha-beta-depleted transplantation in children. Unique molecular identifiers were used in preparing the TCRbeta library. In TCRdb, the PCR reads were re-called with MiXCR into one record per CDR3 protein. The sample holds over 15,000 distinct CDR3 sequences, around 11% seen once. This clonotype was picked up many times. The CDR3 is made up of 11 amino acids. In germline, CDR1 is DFQATT, CDR2 SNEGSKA (reference sequence). V gave up 1 base and J gave up 16 bases; unmatched junction bases: 6. The chain is built from TRBV20-1 and TRBJ2-4; 8 bases line up with TRBD1. The sequencing used PBMCs, mostly from graft donor cells, collected 180 days after TCRalphabeta/CD19-depleted stem cell transplant. The source is a boy in the first two years of life who had a stem cell transplant for Wiskott-Aldrich syndrome, so the T cells may come from the graft donor. The CDR3 is CSARVPGGLYF. CDR3 nucleotides: TGCAGTGCTAGAGTTCCAGGGGGCTTATACTTC.